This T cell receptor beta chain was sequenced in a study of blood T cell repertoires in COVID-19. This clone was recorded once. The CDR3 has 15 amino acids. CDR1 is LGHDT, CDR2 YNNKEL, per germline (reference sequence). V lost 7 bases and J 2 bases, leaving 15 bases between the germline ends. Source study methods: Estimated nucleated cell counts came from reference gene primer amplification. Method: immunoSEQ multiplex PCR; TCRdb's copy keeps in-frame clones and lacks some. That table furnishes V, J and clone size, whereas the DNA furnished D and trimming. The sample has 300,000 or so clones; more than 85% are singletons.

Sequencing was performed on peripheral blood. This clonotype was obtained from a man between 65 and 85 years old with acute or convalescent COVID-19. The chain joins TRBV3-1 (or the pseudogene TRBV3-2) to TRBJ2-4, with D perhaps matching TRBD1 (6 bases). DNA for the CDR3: TGTGCCAGCAACGGACAGCGGAATACCAAAAACATTCAGTACTTC. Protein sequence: CASNGQRNTKNIQYF.